One sample yielded the 23 T cell receptor beta chains listed below, sequenced in a study of T cell responses to AZD1222 COVID-19 vaccine. Libraries were prepared by immunoSEQ multiplex PCR; TCRdb keeps only in-frame clonotypes and omits some of them. This sample carries more than 90,000 clones, around 89% of them seen once, and the ten largest clones take about 7.4%. The source was peripheral blood, collected 28 days after the second AZD1222 dose. These receptors were obtained from an adult who received the AZD1222 COVID-19 vaccine.

The chain links TRBV7-9 to TRBJ2-7; TRBD1 agrees at 11 bases. CDR3 length: 15 amino acids. Germline V gene sequence: CDR1 SEHNR, CDR2 FQNEAQ (reference sequence). V lost 5 bases, J lost 2 bases, and 5 bases stayed unmatched. This CDR3 reads CASSPRGQGAYEQYF. In DNA form, the CDR3 reads TGTGCCAGCAGCCCAAGGGGACAGGGGGCCTACGAGCAGTACTTC.

The chain has TRBV6-5 and TRBJ1-2; D ambiguous. The V end lost 4 bases, the J end lost 4 bases, and 7 bases lay between the germline ends. The CDR3 is made up of 12 amino acids. CDR1 is MNHEY, CDR2 SVGAGI, per germline. The CDR3 nucleotides read TGTGCCAGCAGTTCGAACAGCTATGGCTACACCTTC. This translates into CASSSNSYGYTF.

V and J are TRBV10-3 and TRBJ1-4, with 8 bases lining up with TRBD1. V was clipped by 3 bases and J by 4 bases; unmatched bases: 7. The CDR3 loop spans 16 amino acids. Germline V gene sequence: CDR1 ENHRY, CDR2 SYGVKD. The CDR3 is CAISDNLQGGNEKLFF. The CDR3 bases are TGTGCCATCAGTGACAACTTACAGGGGGGTAATGAAAAACTGTTTTTT.

The J gene is TRBJ2-2, the V gene TRBV10-3; D possibly corresponds to TRBD1 (6 bases). V was pared by 10 bases and J by 2 bases, with 17 bases between. Germline CDR1 and CDR2: ENHRY and SYGVKD. CDR3 length: 15 amino acids. This CDR3 is CATQRQVGNTGELFF. The DNA of the CDR3 is TGTGCCACCCAGAGACAGGTGGGAAACACCGGGGAGCTGTTTTTT.

The chain links TRBV30 to TRBJ2-7; 10 bases map to TRBD2. V lost 0 bases and J lost 5; bases outside the gene matches: 7. This CDR3 comprises 15 residues. Germline CDR1 and CDR2: GTSNPN and SVGIG (reference sequence). The CDR3 here is CAWSVFPSGSNEQYF. The DNA of the CDR3 is TGTGCCTGGAGTGTATTCCCTAGCGGGAGCAACGAGCAGTACTTC.

Notes on this clone: The identical CDR3 is also encoded by other nucleotide sequences in the sample. The rearrangement links TRBV5-1 to TRBJ2-5; D remains ambiguous. Germline lookup yields CDR1 SGHRS and CDR2 YFSETQ. This CDR3 has 13 amino acids. V was clipped by 0 bases and J by 4 bases, with 7 bases between them. This CDR3 is CASSLGGRETQYF. Here the CDR3 DNA reads TGCGCCAGCAGCTTGGGCGGAAGAGAGACCCAGTACTTC.

The chain joins TRBV7-8 to TRBJ2-7, with 12 bases fitting TRBD2. Germline V gives CDR1 SGHVS, CDR2 FQNEAQ. The CDR3 is 16 amino acids. The V gene end was trimmed by 5 bases and the J gene end by 4 bases; junction bases not matched to a gene: 9. The CDR3 spells CASSTETSGRMYEQYF. CDR3 sequence (DNA): TGTGCCAGCAGCACCGAAACTAGCGGGAGGATGTACGAGCAGTACTTC.

The chain recombines TRBV7-8 with TRBJ1-3; TRBD1 is a possible D gene (5 bases). The germline V gene has CDR1 SGHVS and CDR2 FQNEAQ. There are 16 residues in the CDR3. With 3 bases removed from V and 7 bases from J, the gap between germline ends came to 19 bases. In DNA form, the CDR3 reads TGTGCCAGCAGCTTCACTGGGGGAGGCTCCCGGAACACCATATATTTT. Its translation is CASSFTGGGSRNTIYF. The whole variable domain, remainder taken from reference TRBV7-8 and TRBJ1-3, is GAGVSQSPRYKVAKRGQDVALRCDPISGHVSLFWYQQALGQGPEFLTYFQNEAQLDKSGLPSDRFFAERPEGSVSTLKIQRTQQEDSAVYLCASSFTGGGSRNTIYFGEGSWLTVV.

The chain is built from TRBV11-3 and TRBJ2-6, with 7 bases identical to TRBD1. Germline values: CDR1 SGHNT, CDR2 YENEEA. The CDR3 is made up of 17 amino acids. The ends lost 1 base at V and 0 bases at J; junction bases unmatched: 3. The CDR3 here is CASSLGRQGSGANVLTF. The CDR3 bases are TGTGCCAGCAGCTTAGGCCGACAGGGCTCTGGGGCCAACGTCCTGACTTTC.

The rearrangement uses TRBV28 and TRBJ2-1, with 8 bases matching TRBD2. Per the germline V gene, CDR1 is MDHEN and CDR2 is SYDVKM. V lost 6 bases and J lost 3; bases outside the gene matches: 7. This CDR3 is built from 15 residues. The CDR3 reads CASSSQRELYNEQFF. CDR3 DNA sequence: TGTGCCAGCAGCTCCCAGCGGGAGCTCTACAATGAGCAGTTCTTC.

For this clone: The germline gene is not matched at one end of the junction; a read error may be the cause. The genes are TRBV7-7 and TRBJ2-1; unclear D gene. The length of the CDR3 is 15 residues. Germline V gene sequence: CDR1 SSHAT, CDR2 FNYEAQ (reference sequence). As DNA, the CDR3 is TGTGCTAGCAGCTTCACGGAGAGCTCCTACAATGAGCAGTTCTTC. Translation: CASSFTESSYNEQFF.

The chain has TRBV19 and TRBJ2-7, with a weak D call TRBD2 (6 bases). This CDR3 contains 16 residues. Germline CDR1 LNHDA, CDR2 SQIVND (reference sequence). The V and J ends lost 6 bases and 3 bases respectively, with 21 bases between them. The CDR3 here is CASSPSAFGRSYEQYF. CDR3 nucleotide sequence: TGTGCCAGTAGCCCTTCCGCATTCGGGAGAAGCTACGAGCAGTACTTC.

Note on this clone: One end of the junction is discordant with germline, which a read error may explain. The genes are TRBV5-1 and TRBJ2-1; 11 bases fit TRBD2. The germline CDR1 and CDR2 sequences are SGHRS and YFSETQ. The CDR3 is made up of 15 amino acids. The CDR3 coding sequence is TGCGCCAGCAGCCCGGGACTAGCGGTGATCAATGGGCAGTTCTTC. Its protein is CASSPGLAVINGQFF. The full variable domain, rest sourced from reference TRBV5-1 and TRBJ2-1, is KAGVTQTPRYLIKTRGQQVTLSCSPISGHRSVSWYQQTPGQGLQFLFEYFSETQRNKGNFPGRFSGRQFSNSRSEMNVSTLELGDSALYLCASSPGLAVINGQFFGPGTRLTVL.

The rearrangement joins TRBV28 to TRBJ2-7; 7 positions agree with TRBD1. Germline CDR1 and CDR2: MDHEN and SYDVKM. Germline trimming cut 2 bases from V and 4 bases from J; bases unmatched to any gene: 5. The CDR3 sequence is 14 residues long. Written as DNA, the CDR3 is TGTGCCAGCAGTTTAACAGGGGAATGGTACGAGCAGTACTTC. Encoded protein: CASSLTGEWYEQYF.

This chain connects TRBV7-3 to TRBJ2-2; the match to TRBD2 covers 8 bases. There are 16 residues in the CDR3. V dropped 0 bases and J dropped 13; count of bases not matched to a gene: 13. Germline V gives CDR1 SGHTA, CDR2 FQGTGA. CDR3 DNA: TGTGCCAGCAGCTTAACGTTCGAGCGGGGGTCCAGTGGGCTGTTTTTT. Translating gives CASSLTFERGSSGLFF.

V usage is TRBV6-2 or TRBV6-3 and J usage is TRBJ2-1, with D unclear. CDR1 and CDR2 from the germline V gene are MNHEY and SVGEGT. The CDR3 has 14 amino acids. Trimming shortened V by 2 bases and J by 6 bases, and 11 bases separated the two germline ends. The CDR3 reads CASSYPYLSNEQFF. The DNA for the CDR3 is TGTGCCAGCAGTTACCCCTACTTGTCCAATGAGCAGTTCTTC.

This rearrangement joins TRBV18 to TRBJ2-3; TRBD2 is a possible D gene (6 bases). The CDR3 totals 15 residues. Germline V gene data show CDR1 as KGHSH and CDR2 as LQKENI. Trimming took 0 bases from V and 4 from J, leaving 11 bases between them. CDR3 in amino acids: CASSPPNGGSDTQYF. CDR3 nucleotide sequence: TGTGCCAGCTCACCACCGAACGGGGGATCAGATACGCAGTATTTT.

This chain connects TRBV10-2 to TRBJ2-7; 10 nucleotides match TRBD2. This CDR3 contains 17 residues. The V and J ends lost 8 bases and 0 bases, in that order; junction bases with no gene match: 13. Germline V gene lookup returns CDR1 WSHSY and CDR2 SAAADI. CDR3 loop: CASGSGAGGPVSYEQYF. For the CDR3, the DNA is TGCGCCAGCGGCAGCGGAGCGGGAGGGCCCGTCTCCTACGAGCAGTACTTC.

This clone has just one count. The chain carries TRBV11-3 and TRBJ2-5; 7 nucleotides match TRBD1. V dropped 5 bases and J dropped 2; count of bases not matched to a gene: 5. The CDR3 is 14 residues long. The germline gives CDR1 SGHNT, CDR2 YENEEA. The CDR3 loop reads CASSARDSQETQYF. The CDR3 nucleotides are TGTGCCAGCAGCGCCCGGGACAGTCAAGAGACCCAGTACTTC.

The V and J genes are TRBV7-9 and TRBJ2-7; TRBD2 agrees at 10 bases. Per the germline V gene, CDR1 is SEHNR and CDR2 is FQNEAQ (reference sequence). This CDR3 is 15 amino acids long. The junction had 10 bases not matched to a gene; V was cut back by 7 bases and J by 4 bases. The CDR3 is CASTKERTSGYEQYF. For the CDR3, the DNA is TGTGCCAGCACCAAAGAGAGGACTAGCGGATACGAGCAGTACTTC.

This clone showed up just a few times. The V gene is TRBV23-1, the J gene TRBJ1-5; D unclear. TRBV23-1 is recorded as an ORF, its role being uncertain. The CDR3 loop spans 17 amino acids. V was clipped by 0 bases and J by 1 base, with 13 bases between them. The CDR3 coding sequence is TGCGCCAGCAGTCAATCGAGCCAAAAGAAGAGCAATCAGCCCCAGCATTTT. It yields the protein CASSQSSQKKSNQPQHF.

The sample holds a few counts of this clone. The V call is TRBV6-1, the J call TRBJ2-1, with D perhaps being TRBD1 or TRBD2 (5 bases each). Trimming stripped 1 base from V and 7 bases from J, with 14 bases between. CDR3 length equals 15 residues. Germline V gene lookup returns CDR1 MNHNS and CDR2 SASEGT. CDR3 bases: TGTGCCAGCAGTGAAGGGGACGCAAGCGGTAATGAGCAGTTCTTC. Amino acid sequence: CASSEGDASGNEQFF.

The chain links TRBV4-1 to TRBJ2-3; D may be TRBD1 (6 bases). Germline loops: CDR1 MGHRA, CDR2 YSYEKL. This CDR3 has 14 amino acids. V lost 4 bases and J 2 bases, leaving 10 bases between the germline ends. CDR3 region: CASSRNRATDTQYF. As DNA, the CDR3 is TGCGCCAGCAGCCGGAACAGGGCCACAGATACGCAGTATTTT.